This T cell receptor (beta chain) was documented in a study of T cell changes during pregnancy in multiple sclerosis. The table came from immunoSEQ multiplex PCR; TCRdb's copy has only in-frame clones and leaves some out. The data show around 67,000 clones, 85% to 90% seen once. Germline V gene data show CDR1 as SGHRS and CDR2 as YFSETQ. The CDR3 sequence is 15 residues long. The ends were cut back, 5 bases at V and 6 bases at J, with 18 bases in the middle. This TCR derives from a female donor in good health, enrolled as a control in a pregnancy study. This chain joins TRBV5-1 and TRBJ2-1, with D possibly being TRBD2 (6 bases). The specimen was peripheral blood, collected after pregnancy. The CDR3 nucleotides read TGCGCCAGCAGGTCCCCGAGACTAGGCTTCAATGAGCAGTTCTTC. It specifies CASRSPRLGFNEQFF.